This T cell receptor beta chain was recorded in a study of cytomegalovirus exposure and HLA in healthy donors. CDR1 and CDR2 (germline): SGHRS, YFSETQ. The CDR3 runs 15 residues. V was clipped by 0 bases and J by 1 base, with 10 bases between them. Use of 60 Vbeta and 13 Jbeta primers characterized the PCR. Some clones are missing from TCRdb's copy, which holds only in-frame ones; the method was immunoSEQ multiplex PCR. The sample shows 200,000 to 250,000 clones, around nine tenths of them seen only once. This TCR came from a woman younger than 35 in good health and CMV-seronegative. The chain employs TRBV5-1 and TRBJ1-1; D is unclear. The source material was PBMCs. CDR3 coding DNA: TGCGCCAGCAGCTTGGGGGAGGGTTCGAACACTGAAGCTTTCTTT. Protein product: CASSLGEGSNTEAFF.